The 30 T cell receptor beta chains below all came from one sample that was sequenced in a study of T cells after yellow fever vaccination. Each CDR3 protein gets one entry after TCRdb re-called the 5' RACE reads with MiXCR. The sample holds around 400,000 distinct CDR3 sequences, approximately 10% seen once. The specimen was PBMCs, collected on the day of the first yellow fever vaccination. Receptors were obtained from a man in his late teens or twenties who received the YFV17D yellow fever vaccine.

The gene calls are TRBV19 and TRBJ2-2; no clear D gene. Trimming cost V 7 bases and J 3 bases, with 12 bases left between them. The CDR3 spans 14 residues. CDR1 is LNHDA and CDR2 is SQIVND in the germline V gene (reference sequence). The CDR3 bases are TGTGCCAGTACCGCGTGGGCCGACACCGGGGAGCTGTTTTTT. This sequence encodes CASTAWADTGELFF.

This clonotype was recorded a few times. This chain connects TRBV12-3 or TRBV12-4 to TRBJ1-5; the D is unclear. The V gene lost 2 bases and the J gene lost 3 bases, with 5 bases spanning the gap. CDR3 length: 13 residues. The CDR3 here is CASSLWNNQPQHF. The CDR3, as DNA: TGTGCCAGCAGTTTATGGAACAATCAGCCCCAGCATTTT.

The sample holds a few counts of this clonotype. The rearrangement links TRBV29-1 to TRBJ2-1, with D possibly matching TRBD2 (7 bases). This CDR3 is built from 13 residues. Trimming cost V 8 bases and J 3 bases, with 14 bases left between them. Germline lookup yields CDR1 SQVTM and CDR2 ANQGSEA. CDR3: CSTEGGGYNEQFF. The CDR3, as DNA: TGCAGCACGGAGGGGGGGGGCTACAATGAGCAGTTCTTC.

The table lists this clonotype with a few counts. The rearrangement joins TRBV20-1 to TRBJ1-1; no clear D. This CDR3 has 14 amino acids. Trimming shortened V by 1 base and J by 0 bases, and 9 bases separated the two germline ends. The germline CDR1 and CDR2 sequences are DFQATT and SNEGSKA (reference sequence). The CDR3: CSARVSGMNTEAFF. The CDR3 DNA reads TGCAGTGCTAGAGTATCGGGCATGAACACTGAAGCTTTCTTT.

This clonotype was found many times. The chain recombines TRBV3-1 with TRBJ2-7, with 7 bases matching TRBD1. The CDR3 length is 15 residues. The J segment lost 4 bases and the V segment lost 4 bases, leaving 10 bases of the junction unmatched. From germline, CDR1 is LGHDT and CDR2 YNNKEL (reference sequence). The CDR3 loop reads CASSPFRDSGYEQYV. DNA for the CDR3: TGTGCCAGCAGCCCGTTCCGGGACAGTGGATACGAGCAGTACGTC.

This clonotype was recorded a few times. The chain employs TRBV5-6 and TRBJ2-2; D not certain. The CDR3 is 17 residues long. Trimming pared 5 bases from V and 0 bases from J, leaving 17 bases between. Germline CDR1 is SGHDT and CDR2 is YYEEEE. CDR3 nucleotide sequence: TGTGCCAGCAGATTTAGTTTTGGGCCCGCGAACACCGGGGAGCTGTTTTTT. Translating it yields CASRFSFGPANTGELFF. Full variable domain (outside the CDR3, taken from reference TRBV5-6 and TRBJ2-2): DAGVTQSPTHLIKTRGQQVTLRCSPKSGHDTVSWYQQALGQGPQFIFQYYEEEERQRGNFPDRFSGHQFPNYSSELNVNALLLGDSALYLCASRFSFGPANTGELFFGEGSRLTVL.

The CDR3 DNA reads as TGTGCCAGCAGCCTGGACCGTTCTTCTGAGGCCCAGTACTTC. It is translated as CASSLDRSSEAQYF. The rearrangement links TRBV3-1 to TRBJ2-5, with D unclear. Trimming stripped 4 bases from V and 9 bases from J, with 18 bases between. The CDR3 is 14 amino acids. The V gene's germline CDR1 is LGHDT and CDR2 YNNKEL (reference sequence).

V is TRBV10-3 and J is TRBJ1-1; the D gene is possibly TRBD1 (6 bases). This CDR3 is built from 11 residues. The V gene lost 6 bases and the J gene lost 8 bases, with 10 bases spanning the gap. CDR1 and CDR2 (germline): ENHRY, SYGVKD. CDR3 amino acids: CAIRDSGEAFF. The CDR3 nucleotides read TGTGCCATCAGGGACAGCGGGGAAGCTTTCTTT.

This chain joins TRBV10-3 and TRBJ2-5; 7 bases align to TRBD1. The germline CDR1 and CDR2 sequences are ENHRY and SYGVKD. The CDR3 is 14 amino acids. The junction had 4 bases not matched to a gene; V was cut back by 6 bases and J by 0 bases. In DNA, the CDR3 is TGTGCCATCAGCCAGGACAGGTACCAAGAGACCCAGTACTTC. It is translated as CAISQDRYQETQYF.

This chain connects TRBV12-3 or TRBV12-4 to TRBJ1-2; D call uncertain. This CDR3 has 14 amino acids. The V and J ends lost 3 bases and 0 bases respectively, with 8 bases between them. CDR3 bases: TGTGCCAGCAGTTTGGTTCAAACTAACTATGGCTACACCTTC. It specifies CASSLVQTNYGYTF.

A few counts support this clonotype. DNA of the CDR3: TGTGCCGTCTCGGGCTACCGTCATACGCAGTATTTT. Encoded protein: CAVSGYRHTQYF. The rearrangement joins TRBV7-6 to TRBJ2-3; D uncertain. Per the germline V gene, CDR1 is SGHVS and CDR2 is FNYEAQ. The CDR3 is 12 residues long. V lost 11 bases and J lost 7, with 16 bases in between.

V and J are TRBV10-3 and TRBJ2-7; D is undetermined. Trimming removed 3 bases from V and 1 base from J, with 19 bases in between. CDR1 and CDR2 from the germline V gene are ENHRY and SYGVKD. The CDR3 covers 17 residues. This chain's CDR3 is CAISDGFGLHSSYEQYF. CDR3 nucleotide sequence: TGTGCCATCAGTGACGGTTTCGGCTTACATTCTTCCTACGAGCAGTACTTC.

This clonotype was detected many times. The chain uses TRBV12-3 or TRBV12-4 and TRBJ2-2, with 11 bases aligning to TRBD2. With 6 bases clipped from V and 8 bases from J, the junction kept 8 bases outside the gene matches. The CDR3 is 15 residues long. The CDR3 sequence: CASRRLAGTLGELFF. CDR3 nucleotides: TGTGCCAGCAGGCGACTAGCGGGGACTCTGGGGGAGCTGTTTTTT.

This clonotype showed up many times. The J gene is TRBJ1-6, the V gene TRBV5-1; TRBD1 agrees at 10 bases. Germline CDR1 reads SGHRS; CDR2 reads YFSETQ. The CDR3 has 14 residues. Trimming took 4 bases from V and 15 from J; bases not matched to a gene: 10. CDR3 coding DNA: TGCGCCAGCAGCACAGGCGGGACAGGGGAGCGCCTCCACTTT. This gives the protein CASSTGGTGERLHF.

This clonotype was recorded at least ten times. This sequence joins TRBV5-1 and TRBJ2-7; maybe TRBD1 (5 bases). The CDR3 has 15 amino acids. Germline V gene data show CDR1 as SGHRS and CDR2 as YFSETQ. Trimming pared 0 bases from V and 5 bases from J, leaving 15 bases between. The CDR3 region has the DNA TGCGCCAGCAGCTTGGAAGGACAAAGAATCCACGAGCAGTACTTC. Its protein product is CASSLEGQRIHEQYF.

The chain couples TRBV18 to TRBJ2-7, with D hard to call. The V end was cut by 6 bases, the J end by 6 bases, with 9 bases between. The CDR3 covers 11 residues. Germline V CDR1 and CDR2: KGHSH, LQKENI. The CDR3 region is CASSIPSEQYV. The CDR3 DNA sequence: TGTGCCAGCTCGATTCCAAGCGAGCAGTACGTC.

The J gene is TRBJ1-2, the V gene TRBV11-2, with unresolved D. The germline V gene encodes CDR1 SGHAT and CDR2 FQNNGV. The CDR3 sequence is 15 residues long. V lost 5 bases and J lost 7, with 20 bases in between. CDR3 sequence reads: CASSPPDPRASGYTF. The CDR3 DNA reads as TGTGCCAGCAGCCCGCCTGACCCCCGGGCGAGTGGCTACACCTTC.

This rearrangement joins TRBV25-1 to TRBJ1-1; possibly TRBD1 for D (5 bases). Germline CDR1 MGHDK, CDR2 SYGVNS. This CDR3 contains 14 residues. V gave up 0 bases and J gave up 4 bases, with 9 bases separating them. The CDR3 region is CASSEYQGLTEAFF. CDR3 coding DNA: TGTGCCAGCAGTGAATATCAGGGTCTCACTGAAGCTTTCTTT.

This CDR3 is CASSLGAGPGETQYF. CDR3 coding DNA: TGTGCCAGCAGCCTCGGAGCGGGCCCCGGGGAGACCCAGTACTTC. The rearrangement joins TRBV4-2 to TRBJ2-5; D perhaps matches TRBD2 (6 bases). The length of the CDR3 is 15 residues. V lost 4 bases to trimming and J lost 5 bases, with 17 bases between them. The V gene's germline CDR1 is LGHNA and CDR2 YNFKEQ.

The chain recombines TRBV7-7 with TRBJ2-2; possibly TRBD1 or TRBD2 for D (7 bases each). Germline CDR1 and CDR2: SSHAT and FNYEAQ (reference sequence). This CDR3 spans 16 amino acids. The V end lost 4 bases, the J end lost 3 bases, and 15 bases lay between the germline ends. This chain's CDR3 is CASSSPGGAHTGELFF. The DNA for the CDR3 is TGTGCCAGCAGCTCCCCAGGGGGGGCCCACACCGGGGAGCTGTTTTTT.

This clonotype turned up a few times. The chain combines TRBV4-2 with TRBJ2-7; 12 bases line up with TRBD2. CDR1 and CDR2 (germline): LGHNA, YNFKEQ. V lost 11 bases, J lost 2 bases, and 22 bases stayed unmatched. The CDR3 runs 19 residues. CDR3 residues: CARAKGRRTSGASAYEQYV. CDR3 coding DNA: TGTGCCCGAGCCAAGGGCAGGAGGACTAGCGGGGCCTCAGCCTACGAGCAGTACGTC.

This rearrangement joins TRBV6-2 or TRBV6-3 to TRBJ1-1; possibly TRBD1 for D (6 bases). Looked up from germline, CDR1 is MNHEY and CDR2 is SVGEGT. The CDR3 has 15 amino acids. V lost 5 bases to trimming and J lost 1 base, with 14 bases between them. CDR3 DNA: TGTGCCAGCAGTGCTTACAGGGAGCGGAACACTGAAGCTTTCTTT. Amino acid sequence: CASSAYRERNTEAFF.

This clonotype was counted ten times or more. V is TRBV20-1 and J is TRBJ2-1; no firm D call. The CDR3 extends over 14 amino acids. Trimming stripped 6 bases from V and 3 bases from J, with 15 bases between. CDR1 and CDR2 from the germline V gene are DFQATT and SNEGSKA (reference sequence). The CDR3 spells CSASSTFDYNEQFF. CDR3 DNA sequence: TGCAGTGCCTCGTCGACTTTCGACTACAATGAGCAGTTCTTC.

The chain employs TRBV10-1 and TRBJ2-3; D may be TRBD2 (5 bases). This CDR3 spans 15 amino acids. V lost 8 bases, J lost 2 bases, and 17 bases lay in between. Germline V lookup: CDR1 WNHNN, CDR2 SYGVQD (reference sequence). The CDR3 nucleotides are TGCGCCAGCGGAGAGCGGCGGAGTTACACAGATACGCAGTATTTT. Encoded protein: CASGERRSYTDTQYF.

This chain links TRBV2 with TRBJ2-3, with TRBD2 as a possible D gene (5 bases). Trimming removed 7 bases at V and 9 bases at J, with 14 bases between. This CDR3 spans 12 amino acids. The V gene's germline CDR1 is SNHLY and CDR2 FYNNEI. The CDR3 region is CASTPWERTQYF. For the CDR3, the DNA is TGTGCCAGCACGCCTTGGGAGAGGACGCAGTATTTT.

The chain is built from TRBV10-2 and TRBJ2-3; D not resolved. Trimming shortened V by 9 bases and J by 4 bases, and 17 bases separated the two germline ends. The CDR3 is made up of 14 amino acids. Germline lookup yields CDR1 WSHSY and CDR2 SAAADI. CDR3: CASKSWNRADTQYF. The CDR3 nucleotides read TGCGCCAGTAAAAGCTGGAATCGCGCAGATACGCAGTATTTT.

The chain is built from TRBV12-3 or TRBV12-4 and TRBJ2-5, with D perhaps matching TRBD1 (8 bases). This CDR3 has 16 amino acids. Trimming took off 5 bases at V and 2 bases at J, with 18 bases between the two ends. The CDR3 nucleotides are TGTGCCAGCAGTCCCCCACAGGGGGGGACGCAAGAGACCCAGTACTTC. Translating gives CASSPPQGGTQETQYF.

The rearrangement uses TRBV4-3 and TRBJ2-5; no clear D gene. The CDR3 is made up of 15 amino acids. Trimming pared 0 bases from V and 4 bases from J, leaving 12 bases between. CDR1 and CDR2 from the germline V gene are LGHNA and YSLEER. Here the CDR3 DNA reads TGCGCCAGCAGCCAAGAGAAGGGCTGGGGAGAGACCCAGTACTTC. Protein product: CASSQEKGWGETQYF.

In this sample, this clonotype turned up a few times. The chain recombines TRBV12-3 or TRBV12-4 with TRBJ1-2, with 7 bases identical to TRBD1. The J segment lost 5 bases and the V segment lost 6 bases, leaving 6 bases of the junction unmatched. This CDR3 region has 13 residues. CDR3 bases: TGTGCCAGCAGCGACAGGGAAGAGTATGGCTACACCTTC. This sequence encodes CASSDREEYGYTF.

There are a few counts of this clonotype. The V gene is TRBV20-1, the J gene TRBJ1-5; D gene ambiguous. The germline V gene encodes CDR1 DFQATT and CDR2 SNEGSKA (reference sequence). The CDR3 consists of 14 residues. Trimming shortened V by 0 bases and J by 6 bases, and 12 bases separated the two germline ends. This CDR3 reads CSARDGPSRQPQHF. The DNA of the CDR3 is TGCAGTGCTAGAGATGGGCCCTCCCGTCAGCCCCAGCATTTT.